The 21 T cell receptor beta chains below all came from one sample that was sequenced in a study of T cells in women clearing cervical HPV infection. Produced via immunoSEQ multiplex PCR; TCRdb's table is partial and in-frame only. This sample's table has 31,000 or so clones. Sequencing was done on a sample of blood buffy coat. The receptors derive from a woman aged 18 to 75 with a cervical HPV16 infection that either progressed to CIN3+ or cleared (not recorded which).

On this clone itself: The read halts 3 residues ahead of the CDR3 end, with the missing end drawn from the germline J gene. This chain connects TRBV7-9 to TRBJ2-4, with TRBD1 matching 11 bases. The CDR3 runs to 14 residues. Germline V gene lookup returns CDR1 SEHNR and CDR2 FQNEAQ (reference sequence). CDR3 DNA (partial): TGTGCCAGCAGCTCGGGACAGGGGGTATATGGT. Translating gives CASSSGQGVYG. The CDR3 in its entirety is CASSSGQGVYGQYF.

Comments on this clone: Read sequence stops 3 residues before the CDR3 end, and the germline J gene provides the missing end. The rearrangement joins TRBV12-3 or TRBV12-4 to TRBJ2-7, with a weak D call TRBD2 (6 bases). The CDR3 contains 14 residues. V was shortened by 5 bases and J by 6 bases, with 17 bases between the two germline ends. CDR3 residues: CASSATGGIPEQYF. Incomplete CDR3 DNA: TGTGCCAGCAGTGCCACCGGGGGAATCCCCGAG.

Concerning this clone: Coverage ceases 3 residues before the CDR3 finishes, and the germline J gene fills in the end. The gene calls are TRBV19 and TRBJ1-2; D gene uncertain. Germline V lookup: CDR1 LNHDA, CDR2 SQIVND (reference sequence). The CDR3 has 13 residues. The V end lost 9 bases, the J end lost 4 bases, and 15 bases lay between the germline ends. The CDR3: CASRPAGLYGYTF. CDR3 DNA (partial): TGTGCCAGCCGGCCTGCGGGCCTCTATGGC.

The CDR3 sequence is CASSQTGAGYEQYF. The part of the CDR3 DNA that was read is TGTGCCAGCAGCCAAACAGGGGCGGGCTACGAG. This sequence joins TRBV11-2 and TRBJ2-7; TRBD1 aligns across 7 bases. The CDR3 end lies 3 residues beyond the end of the read and is filled in from the germline J gene. The trim removed 5 bases at V and 3 bases at J, leaving 7 bases unmatched. From germline, CDR1 is SGHAT and CDR2 FQNNGV. The CDR3 runs 14 residues.

On this clone: The read terminates 3 residues ahead of where the CDR3 ends, so the germline J gene completes it. This rearrangement joins TRBV6-2 or TRBV6-3 to TRBJ2-1; 15 bases match TRBD2. V shed 5 bases, J shed 4 bases, and the junction held 3 bases outside the gene matches. Germline CDR1 and CDR2: MNHEY and SVGEGT. The CDR3 spans 16 residues. The covered CDR3 bases are TGTGCCAGCAGTCCTGGACTAGCGGGAGGGTACAATGAG. Translating it yields CASSPGLAGGYNE. The entire CDR3 reads CASSPGLAGGYNEQFF.

Points on this clone: Read coverage stops 3 residues before the CDR3 terminus; the germline J gene supplies the remainder. The rearrangement uses TRBV7-2 and TRBJ2-5; D not certain. Trimming stripped 2 bases from V and 1 base from J, with 8 bases between. Germline values: CDR1 SGHTA, CDR2 FQGNSA. This CDR3 contains 14 residues. The sequenced CDR3 bases are TGTGCCAGCAGCTTATTTCCGGTCCAAGAGACC. Its protein product is CASSLFPVQET. Given in full, the CDR3 is CASSLFPVQETQYF.

As to this clone: Sequencing ends 3 residues short of the CDR3 end; the germline J gene provides the rest. This rearrangement joins TRBV19 to TRBJ2-7, with D perhaps TRBD2 (5 bases). The germline V and J ends were trimmed by 3 bases and 2 bases, with 14 bases remaining between them. The germline gives CDR1 LNHDA, CDR2 SQIVND (reference sequence). The CDR3 is 15 residues long. Partial CDR3 DNA: TGTGCCAGTAGTATCCAGAGCCGGGGAACCTACGAG. It translates to CASSIQSRGTYE. The whole CDR3 sequence is CASSIQSRGTYEQYF.

Points on this clone: The read terminates 3 residues before the CDR3 end, so the remaining end is supplied by the germline J gene. The chain is built from TRBV19 and TRBJ1-2; 9 bases are shared with TRBD1. There are 14 residues in the CDR3. CDR1 and CDR2 from the germline V gene are LNHDA and SQIVND (reference sequence). CDR3 DNA (partial): TGTGCCAGTAGTACGACAGGGGGGACCTACGAC. Its protein is CASSTTGGTYD. In full, the CDR3 is CASSTTGGTYDYTF.

Comments on this clone: The sequenced fragment ends 3 residues before the CDR3 boundary, so the rest is inferred from the germline J gene. This same CDR3 is encoded by further DNA sequences in the sample. The V call is TRBV10-3, the J call TRBJ1-1; perhaps TRBD1 as D (6 bases). The V end lost 6 bases, the J end lost 0 bases, and 8 bases lay between the germline ends. This CDR3 is built from 13 residues. Germline CDR1 reads ENHRY; CDR2 reads SYGVKD. CDR3 DNA, as far as it was read: TGTGCCATCAGACAGGGTCTGAACACTGAA. Its translation is CAIRQGLNTE. The CDR3 reads in full as CAIRQGLNTEAFF.

As concerns this clone: The read terminates 3 residues ahead of where the CDR3 ends, so the germline J gene completes it. The rearrangement uses TRBV5-1 and TRBJ1-1; TRBD1 is a possible D gene (5 bases). V gave up 0 bases and J gave up 4 bases, with 10 bases separating them. CDR3 length: 14 amino acids. Germline CDR1 reads SGHRS; CDR2 reads YFSETQ. The part of the CDR3 DNA that was read is TGCGCCAGCAGCTTGGCCGGACATGTCACTGAA. Residues: CASSLAGHVTE. The full CDR3 protein reads CASSLAGHVTEAFF.

Comments on this clone: The missing CDR3 end, 3 residues past where the read stops, is filled in from the germline J gene. V is TRBV30 and J is TRBJ2-7, with TRBD1 identical over 12 bases. Trimming at V came to 3 bases and at J to 4 bases, leaving 4 bases not matched to a gene. This CDR3 is 14 amino acids long. The germline CDR1 and CDR2 sequences are GTSNPN and SVGIG (reference sequence). This CDR3 is CAWRGTGGEYEQYF. The part of the CDR3 DNA that was read is TGTGCCTGGAGGGGGACAGGGGGCGAGTACGAG.

A remark on this clone: Coverage ceases 3 residues before the CDR3 finishes, and the germline J gene fills in the end. This chain uses TRBV10-1 with TRBJ2-5; D gene ambiguous. This CDR3 has 14 amino acids. The germline V gene encodes CDR1 WNHNN and CDR2 SYGVQD (reference sequence). The ends were cut back, 0 bases at V and 2 bases at J, with 7 bases in the middle. The covered CDR3 bases are TGCGCCAGCAGTGAGTCGGCGGTACAAGAGACC. Protein: CASSESAVQET. In full, the CDR3 reads CASSESAVQETQYF.

Note on this clone: The CDR3 end falls 3 residues outside the read, so it is completed with the germline J gene. This chain connects TRBV6-2 or TRBV6-3 to TRBJ1-4; 10 bases line up with TRBD1. V trimming: 6 bases; J trimming: 8 bases; junction bases outside the gene matches: 9. Germline V lookup: CDR1 MNHEY, CDR2 SVGEGT. The CDR3 sequence is 15 residues long. CDR3: CASRAPTGGQEKLFF. The CDR3 bases that were read are TGTGCCAGCAGGGCCCCGACAGGGGGCCAGGAAAAA.

Note on this clone: Read coverage stops 3 residues before the CDR3 terminus; the germline J gene supplies the remainder. The chain joins TRBV20-1 to TRBJ2-3; D possibly matches TRBD1 or TRBD2 (5 bases each). Germline CDR1 and CDR2: DFQATT and SNEGSKA (reference sequence). The CDR3 runs 15 residues. CDR3 sequence reads: CSARGAGYSNQPQYF. CDR3 bases read: TGCAGTGCTAGGGGAGCAGGGTATAGCAATCAGCCG.

On this clone itself: Sequencing ends 3 residues short of the CDR3 end; the germline J gene provides the rest. The chain combines TRBV2 with TRBJ1-2, with D uncertain. Germline CDR1 SNHLY, CDR2 FYNNEI. CDR3 length equals 14 residues. CDR3 amino acids: CASAERISSYDYTF. Incomplete CDR3 DNA: TGTGCCAGCGCGGAGAGAATCAGCTCCTACGAC.

As concerns this clone: The observed sequence ends 3 residues before the CDR3 terminus, with the missing tail filled in from the germline J gene. The chain employs TRBV18 and TRBJ1-5; possibly TRBD1 for D (6 bases). This CDR3 comprises 14 residues. V lost 4 bases to trimming and J lost 3 bases, with 10 bases between them. Germline lookup yields CDR1 KGHSH and CDR2 LQKENI. The CDR3 region is CASSRGQSNQPQHF. Partial CDR3 DNA: TGTGCCAGCTCACGAGGACAGTCCAATCAGCCC.

The CDR3 bases that were read are TGCGCCAGCAGCACGACAGGGTTCTCTGAAAAA. Its protein is CASSTTGFSEK. The complete CDR3 sequence is CASSTTGFSEKLFF. The rearrangement uses TRBV5-1 and TRBJ1-4, with 7 bases fitting TRBD1. Read sequence stops 3 residues before the CDR3 end, and the germline J gene provides the missing end. The V and J ends lost 4 bases and 7 bases, in that order; junction bases with no gene match: 7. The CDR3 extends over 14 amino acids. Per the germline V gene, CDR1 is SGHRS and CDR2 is YFSETQ. The full variable domain, rest sourced from reference TRBV5-1 and TRBJ1-4, is KAGVTQTPRYLIKTRGQQVTLSCSPISGHRSVSWYQQTPGQGLQFLFEYFSETQRNKGNFPGRFSGRQFSNSRSEMNVSTLELGDSALYLCASSTTGFSEKLFFGSGTQLSVL.

About this clone itself: Sequencing ends 3 residues short of the CDR3 end; the germline J gene provides the rest. This chain links TRBV19 with TRBJ2-7, with D possibly being TRBD1 (6 bases). The CDR3 runs to 15 residues. V shed 4 bases and J shed 2 bases, with 15 bases lying between them. The germline CDR1 and CDR2 sequences are LNHDA and SQIVND (reference sequence). The CDR3 region is CASSTQGTPTYEQYF. CDR3 bases read: TGTGCCAGTAGTACGCAGGGGACACCCACCTACGAG.

Of note for this clone: The read terminates 3 residues before the CDR3 end, so the remaining end is supplied by the germline J gene. The chain joins TRBV5-1 to TRBJ2-1, with TRBD2 as a possible D gene (5 bases). V lost 2 bases, J lost 6 bases, and 9 bases lay in between. This CDR3 spans 13 amino acids. Germline CDR1 SGHRS, CDR2 YFSETQ. The CDR3 protein is CASSFGGRNEQFF. The covered CDR3 bases are TGCGCCAGCAGCTTTGGCGGGCGCAATGAG.

Turning to this clone: The CDR3 end lies 3 residues beyond the end of the read and is filled in from the germline J gene. The J gene is TRBJ1-2, the V gene TRBV7-2; D unclear. CDR1 and CDR2 from the germline V gene are SGHTA and FQGNSA. The CDR3 sequence is 13 residues long. The part of the CDR3 DNA that was read is TGTGCCAGCAATCCGGCCGGGGTGCGGGGC. It translates to CASNPAGVRG. The whole CDR3 sequence reads CASNPAGVRGYTF.

As to this clone: The missing CDR3 end, 3 residues past where the read stops, is filled in from the germline J gene. The chain employs TRBV30 and TRBJ1-2, with a tentative D call TRBD1 (6 bases). The CDR3 covers 11 residues. Germline V gives CDR1 GTSNPN, CDR2 SVGIG (reference sequence). The covered CDR3 bases are TGTGCCTGGAGTGTAGGGACAGGC. The encoded protein is CAWSVGTG. The whole CDR3 is CAWSVGTGYTF.